The 26 T cell receptor beta chains presented below share a single source sample, sequenced in a study of blood T cells in healthy people across ages. Together with a sample-barcoded 5' primer, a J-beta primer mix was included in a second PCR lasting about 6 to 12 cycles. TCRdb called the 5' RACE reads again in MiXCR, with one record for every CDR3 protein. The sample lists 650,000 to 800,000 distinct CDR3 sequences; 40% to 50% were seen once. The sequencing input was blood. The source is a man aged 55 to 70 in good health.

This sequence joins TRBV6-2 or TRBV6-3 and TRBJ1-2, with 9 bases matching TRBD1. V lost 0 bases to trimming and J lost 2 bases; unmatched junction nucleotides: 4. The CDR3 is 16 amino acids. Germline loops: CDR1 MNHEY, CDR2 SVGEGT. CDR3 loop: CASSYSGQGLNYGYTF. For the CDR3, the DNA is TGTGCCAGCAGTTACTCGGGACAGGGACTGAACTATGGCTACACCTTC.

This chain connects TRBV2 to TRBJ1-4; 7 bases map to TRBD1. The ends lost 5 bases at V and 3 bases at J; junction bases unmatched: 9. The CDR3 sequence is 16 residues long. Germline loops: CDR1 SNHLY, CDR2 FYNNEI. Here the CDR3 DNA reads TGTGCCAGCAGTTCAAGACAGGGCGTAGCTAATGAAAAACTGTTTTTT. Amino acids: CASSSRQGVANEKLFF.

This chain links TRBV11-2 with TRBJ1-1; TRBD1 agrees at 7 bases. Trimming cost V 5 bases and J 8 bases; bases outside gene matches: 8. Germline CDR1 reads SGHAT; CDR2 reads FQNNGV. The CDR3 extends over 13 amino acids. The CDR3 is CASSPRGTVEAFF. In DNA, the CDR3 is TGTGCCAGCAGCCCCAGGGGGACAGTCGAAGCTTTCTTT.

The chain employs TRBV10-1 and TRBJ1-5, with D possibly matching TRBD1 (5 bases). The CDR3 sequence is 16 residues long. Germline V CDR1 and CDR2: WNHNN, SYGVQD (reference sequence). Trimming cost V 3 bases and J 7 bases, with 19 bases left between them. The CDR3 DNA reads TGCGCCAGCAGTGATGAGGCAGGGTATCACGCGCAGCCCCAGCATTTT. Its protein product is CASSDEAGYHAQPQHF.

The rearrangement links TRBV29-1 to TRBJ2-2; D is unresolved. V was trimmed by 7 bases and J by 0 bases, leaving 9 bases between them. This CDR3 is 13 amino acids long. In germline, CDR1 is SQVTM, CDR2 ANQGSEA. CDR3 nucleotides: TGCAGCGGCCAGCTAACGAACACCGGGGAGCTGTTTTTT. This translates into CSGQLTNTGELFF.

The chain uses TRBV5-1 and TRBJ1-1; maybe TRBD1 (5 bases). Trimming removed 8 bases from V and 3 bases from J, with 14 bases in between. Germline V CDR1 and CDR2: SGHRS, YFSETQ. The CDR3 has 13 amino acids. For the CDR3, the DNA is TGCGCCAGTCGGAGGGGTATAGACACTGAAGCTTTCTTT. Protein: CASRRGIDTEAFF.

There are a few counts of this clonotype. The V call is TRBV20-1, the J call TRBJ2-5; 9 nucleotides agree with TRBD2. The germline CDR1 and CDR2 sequences are DFQATT and SNEGSKA (reference sequence). J gave up 9 bases and V 1 base, and 9 bases lay outside the gene matches. The CDR3 runs to 14 residues. CDR3 coding DNA: TGCAGTGCTAGAGGTGCGAGCGGGGGGAAAGCCCAGTACTTC. This encodes CSARGASGGKAQYF.

The gene calls are TRBV11-2 and TRBJ2-1, with D perhaps being TRBD1 or TRBD2 (6 bases each). Trimming took off 1 base at V and 9 bases at J, with 10 bases between the two ends. Per the germline V gene, CDR1 is SGHAT and CDR2 is FQNNGV. The CDR3 covers 13 residues. The CDR3 protein is CASSLGEGGEQFF. The CDR3 DNA reads as TGTGCCAGCAGCTTAGGCGAGGGGGGTGAGCAGTTCTTC.

This chain uses TRBV5-1 with TRBJ2-7; 7 bases fit TRBD1. V was pared by 4 bases and J by 3 bases, with 7 bases of the junction left unmatched. Germline lookup yields CDR1 SGHRS and CDR2 YFSETQ. The CDR3 runs 14 residues. The CDR3 here is CASSREGQIYEQYF. The CDR3 DNA reads as TGCGCCAGCAGCCGAGAGGGACAGATCTACGAGCAGTACTTC.

J is TRBJ2-7 and V is TRBV7-2; TRBD1 or TRBD2 may be the D gene (5 bases each). This CDR3 region has 15 residues. Germline values: CDR1 SGHTA, CDR2 FQGNSA. Trimming took 2 bases from V and 4 from J, leaving 15 bases between them. The CDR3 spells CASSLRDGVGYEQYF. The DNA of the CDR3 is TGTGCCAGCAGCTTACGGGACGGGGTAGGGTACGAGCAGTACTTC.

This clonotype was counted a single time. The junction departs from the called germline gene at one end, perhaps through a read error. V is TRBV20-1 and J is TRBJ2-1, with TRBD2 identical over 14 bases. The CDR3 length is 17 residues. Germline CDR1 and CDR2: DFQATT and SNEGSKA (reference sequence). CDR3 sequence reads: CGARDGGGLAGGNEQFF. CDR3 sequence (DNA): TGCGGTGCTAGAGATGGAGGCGGACTAGCGGGGGGTAATGAGCAGTTCTTC.

The gene calls are TRBV12-3 or TRBV12-4 and TRBJ1-1; no firm D call. The ends were cut back, 5 bases at V and 11 bases at J, with 12 bases in the middle. CDR3 length: 11 residues. The CDR3 sequence: CASSTKNGAFF. CDR3 DNA: TGTGCCAGCAGTACCAAAAACGGGGCTTTCTTT.

The gene calls are TRBV6-2 or TRBV6-3 and TRBJ1-2; 7 bases fit TRBD1. Per the germline V gene, CDR1 is MNHEY and CDR2 is SVGEGT. The CDR3 sequence is 15 residues long. Trimming removed 8 bases from V and 2 bases from J; junction bases left unmatched: 11. The CDR3 region is CASGTGDPINYGYTF. The DNA of the CDR3 is TGTGCCAGCGGAACAGGGGACCCAATCAACTATGGCTACACCTTC.

V and J are TRBV6-1 and TRBJ1-5; D is unresolved. V lost 2 bases and J 5 bases, leaving 10 bases between the germline ends. Germline loops: CDR1 MNHNS, CDR2 SASEGT. The CDR3 length is 14 residues. In DNA form, the CDR3 reads TGTGCCAGCAGTGAACTCCTAGGAGATCAGCCCCAGCATTTT. Protein: CASSELLGDQPQHF.

This chain connects TRBV2 to TRBJ1-2; D may be TRBD1 (5 bases). This CDR3 comprises 16 residues. CDR1 and CDR2 (germline): SNHLY, FYNNEI. Trimming took 0 bases from V and 8 from J, leaving 19 bases between them. CDR3 loop: CASSEASGYGADGYTF. The CDR3 coding sequence is TGTGCCAGCAGTGAAGCGAGTGGTTACGGGGCGGACGGCTACACCTTC.

The chain has TRBV20-1 and TRBJ2-7; a weak D match, TRBD1 (6 bases). TRBJ2-4 matches the DNA end more closely, so the J call is doubtful. This CDR3 has 18 residues. Per germline, CDR1 DFQATT and CDR2 SNEGSKA (reference sequence). CDR3 sequence reads: CSASTGMGVRGAKNIQYF. In nucleotides, the CDR3 is TGCAGTGCTAGTACAGGGATGGGGGTGAGGGGAGCCAAAAACATTCAGTACTTC.

The CDR3 reads CASSLGPAHNEQFF. CDR3 DNA: TGTGCCAGCAGCTTAGGTCCGGCCCACAATGAGCAGTTCTTC. J is TRBJ2-1 and V is TRBV7-2, with D unclear. Germline V gene lookup returns CDR1 SGHTA and CDR2 FQGNSA. This CDR3 comprises 14 residues. Trimming shortened V by 1 base and J by 5 bases, and 9 bases separated the two germline ends.

This clonotype appeared a few times. The chain carries TRBV12-3 or TRBV12-4 and TRBJ2-7; 11 bases agree with TRBD2. The closer fit of TRBJ2-5 to the DNA end suggests the J call may be wrong. The CDR3 has 15 amino acids. The CDR3 region has the DNA TGTGCCAGCAGTTTAATCACTAGCGGGAGAGAGACCCAGTACTTC. It translates to CASSLITSGRETQYF.

Turning to this clonotype: A much larger clone is a single base away; this may be a read error. The chain joins TRBV10-3 to TRBJ2-7; D might be TRBD2 (5 bases). The CDR3 spans 13 residues. CDR1 ENHRY and CDR2 SYGVKD come from the germline V gene. CDR3 coding DNA: TGTGCCACCAGTGCGACGGGAACCTACGAGCAGTACTTC. Translated: CATSATGTYEQYF.

This chain joins TRBV7-8 and TRBJ2-3, with 10 bases fitting TRBD2. The CDR3 contains 14 residues. The germline gives CDR1 SGHVS, CDR2 FQNEAQ. The ends lost 6 bases at V and 6 bases at J; junction bases unmatched: 6. CDR3 residues: CASSASGGWDTQYF. The CDR3 DNA is TGTGCCAGCAGTGCTAGCGGGGGTTGGGATACGCAGTATTTT.

In this sample, this clonotype turned up a few times. DNA of the CDR3: TGTGCCAGCAGTCCGCGGACAGGTCCTAACTATGGCTACACCTTC. It specifies CASSPRTGPNYGYTF. The rearrangement joins TRBV12-3 or TRBV12-4 to TRBJ1-2; 7 bases line up with TRBD1. CDR3 size: 15 residues. The trim removed 5 bases at V and 0 bases at J, leaving 6 bases unmatched.

This clonotype was found a few times. The chain carries TRBV18 and TRBJ1-2; no clear D gene. V gave up 2 bases and J gave up 2 bases, with 12 bases separating them. Germline-derived CDR1 and CDR2 are KGHSH and LQKENI. The CDR3 spans 15 residues. The DNA for the CDR3 is TGTGCCAGCTCACCAGAAGGGAACTTAAACTATGGCTACACCTTC. Protein product: CASSPEGNLNYGYTF.

V gene TRBV7-3 combines with J gene TRBJ2-1; weak D call: TRBD1 (6 bases). Trimming left V 4 bases short and J 6 bases short, with 16 bases between. Germline V lookup: CDR1 SGHTA, CDR2 FQGTGA. The length of the CDR3 is 15 residues. The CDR3 coding sequence is TGTGCCAGCAGCTATCGCTCAGGGGCCGGCAATGAGCAGTTCTTC. It codes for CASSYRSGAGNEQFF. Variable domain in full (rest from reference TRBV7-3 and TRBJ2-1): GAGVSQTPSNKVTEKGKYVELRCDPISGHTALYWYRQSLGQGPEFLIYFQGTGAADDSGLPNDRFFAVRPEGSVSTLKIQRTERGDSAVYLCASSYRSGAGNEQFFGPGTRLTVL.

The J gene is TRBJ1-5, the V gene TRBV29-1; tentative D call: TRBD1 (5 bases). The CDR3 totals 12 residues. Germline V gene sequence: CDR1 SQVTM, CDR2 ANQGSEA. With 6 bases removed from V and 3 bases from J, the gap between germline ends came to 9 bases. The CDR3 DNA reads TGCAGCGTAAGACAGCCCAATCAGCCCCAGCATTTT. Translated, it gives CSVRQPNQPQHF.

This clonotype has only a few counts. The V call is TRBV5-1, the J call TRBJ1-1; D perhaps matches TRBD1 (5 bases). The CDR3 runs 14 residues. CDR1 is SGHRS and CDR2 is YFSETQ in the germline V gene. V lost 3 bases and J lost 0, with 9 bases in between. In DNA form, the CDR3 reads TGCGCCAGCAGCTCGGGACTGATGAACACTGAAGCTTTCTTT. The encoded protein is CASSSGLMNTEAFF. Variable domain in full (rest from reference TRBV5-1 and TRBJ1-1): KAGVTQTPRYLIKTRGQQVTLSCSPISGHRSVSWYQQTPGQGLQFLFEYFSETQRNKGNFPGRFSGRQFSNSRSEMNVSTLELGDSALYLCASSSGLMNTEAFFGQGTRLTVV.

The chain recombines TRBV7-2 with TRBJ2-7; D is undetermined. The CDR3 is 13 amino acids. Per the germline V gene, CDR1 is SGHTA and CDR2 is FQGNSA. The V end was cut by 2 bases, the J end by 3 bases, with 8 bases between. Here the CDR3 reads CASSLSYGYEQYF. CDR3 nucleotide sequence: TGTGCCAGCAGCTTATCGTACGGCTACGAGCAGTACTTC.